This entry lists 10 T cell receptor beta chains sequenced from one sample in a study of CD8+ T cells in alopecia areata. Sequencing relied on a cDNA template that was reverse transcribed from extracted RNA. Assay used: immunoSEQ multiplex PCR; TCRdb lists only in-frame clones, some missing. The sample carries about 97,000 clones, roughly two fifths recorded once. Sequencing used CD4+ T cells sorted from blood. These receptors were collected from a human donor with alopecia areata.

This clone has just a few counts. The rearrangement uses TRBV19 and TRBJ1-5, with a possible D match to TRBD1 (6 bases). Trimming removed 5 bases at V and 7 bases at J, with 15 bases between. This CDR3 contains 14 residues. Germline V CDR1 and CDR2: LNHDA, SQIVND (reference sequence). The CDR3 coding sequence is TGTGCCAGTAGTGCGAAAAGGGGGGGGCAGCCCCAGCATTTT. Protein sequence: CASSAKRGGQPQHF.

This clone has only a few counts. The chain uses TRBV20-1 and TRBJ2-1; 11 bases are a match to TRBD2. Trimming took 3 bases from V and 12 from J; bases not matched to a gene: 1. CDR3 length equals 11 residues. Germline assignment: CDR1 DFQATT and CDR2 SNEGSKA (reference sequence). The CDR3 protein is CSASGLAGQFF. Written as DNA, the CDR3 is TGCAGTGCTAGCGGACTAGCGGGGCAGTTCTTC.

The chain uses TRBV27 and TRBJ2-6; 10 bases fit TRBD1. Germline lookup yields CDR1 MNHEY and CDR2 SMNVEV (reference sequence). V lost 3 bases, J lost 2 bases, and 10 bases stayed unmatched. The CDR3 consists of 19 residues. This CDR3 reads CASSFTPGQGKPGANVLTF. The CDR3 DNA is TGTGCCAGCAGTTTCACTCCGGGACAGGGGAAACCTGGGGCCAACGTCCTGACTTTC.

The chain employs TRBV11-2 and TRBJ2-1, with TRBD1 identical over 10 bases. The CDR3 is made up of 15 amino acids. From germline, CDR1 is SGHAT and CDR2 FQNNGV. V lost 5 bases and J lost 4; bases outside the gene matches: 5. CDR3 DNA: TGTGCCAGCAGCACGGGACAGGGGCCGTACAATGAGCAGTTCTTC. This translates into CASSTGQGPYNEQFF.

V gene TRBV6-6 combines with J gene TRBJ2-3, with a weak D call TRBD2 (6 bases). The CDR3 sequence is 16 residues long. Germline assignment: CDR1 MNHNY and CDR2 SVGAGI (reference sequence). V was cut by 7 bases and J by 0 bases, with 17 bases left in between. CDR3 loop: CASTDGGSSSTDTQYF. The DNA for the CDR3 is TGTGCCAGCACCGACGGAGGGTCTAGTAGCACAGATACGCAGTATTTT.

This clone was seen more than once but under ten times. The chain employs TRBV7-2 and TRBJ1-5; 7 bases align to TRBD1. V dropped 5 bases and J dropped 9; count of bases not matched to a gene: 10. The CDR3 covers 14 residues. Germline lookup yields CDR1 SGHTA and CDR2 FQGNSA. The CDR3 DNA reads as TGTGCCAGCAGCCGAGACAGGGAACGAGGGCCCCAGCATTTT. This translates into CASSRDRERGPQHF.

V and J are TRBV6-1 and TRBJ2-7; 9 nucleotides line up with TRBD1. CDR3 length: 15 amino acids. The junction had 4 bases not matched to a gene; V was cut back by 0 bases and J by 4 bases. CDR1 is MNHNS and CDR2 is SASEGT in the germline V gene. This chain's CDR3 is CASSEAGTGFYEQYF. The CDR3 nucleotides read TGTGCCAGCAGTGAAGCCGGGACAGGGTTTTACGAGCAGTACTTC.

CDR3 sequence reads: CAWTLRVWNTGELFF. As DNA, the CDR3 is TGTGCCTGGACCTTACGCGTTTGGAACACCGGGGAGCTGTTTTTT. The rearrangement uses TRBV30 and TRBJ2-2; D gene uncertain. V gave up 4 bases and J gave up 1 base, with 13 bases separating them. The CDR3 is 15 amino acids. Germline V gene lookup returns CDR1 GTSNPN and CDR2 SVGIG (reference sequence).

In nucleotides, the CDR3 is TGCGCCAGCAGCTTGGTGGGCGCCTCCTACAATGAGCAGTTCTTC. Its protein product is CASSLVGASYNEQFF. The chain recombines TRBV5-1 with TRBJ2-1; D is undetermined. V lost 0 bases and J 0 bases, leaving 7 bases between the germline ends. The CDR3 is made up of 15 amino acids. The germline V gene encodes CDR1 SGHRS and CDR2 YFSETQ.

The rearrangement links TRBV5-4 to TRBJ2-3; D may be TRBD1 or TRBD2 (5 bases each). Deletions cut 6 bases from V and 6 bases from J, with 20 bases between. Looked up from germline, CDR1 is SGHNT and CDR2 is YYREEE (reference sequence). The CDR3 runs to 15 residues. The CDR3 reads CASTHSRGRSDTQYF. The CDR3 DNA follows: TGTGCCAGCACCCACTCCCGGGGCAGATCGGATACGCAGTATTTT. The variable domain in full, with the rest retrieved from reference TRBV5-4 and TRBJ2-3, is ETGVTQSPTHLIKTRGQQVTLRCSSQSGHNTVSWYQQALGQGPQFIFQYYREEENGRGNFPPRFSGLQFPNYSSELNVNALELDDSALYLCASTHSRGRSDTQYFGPGTRLTVL.